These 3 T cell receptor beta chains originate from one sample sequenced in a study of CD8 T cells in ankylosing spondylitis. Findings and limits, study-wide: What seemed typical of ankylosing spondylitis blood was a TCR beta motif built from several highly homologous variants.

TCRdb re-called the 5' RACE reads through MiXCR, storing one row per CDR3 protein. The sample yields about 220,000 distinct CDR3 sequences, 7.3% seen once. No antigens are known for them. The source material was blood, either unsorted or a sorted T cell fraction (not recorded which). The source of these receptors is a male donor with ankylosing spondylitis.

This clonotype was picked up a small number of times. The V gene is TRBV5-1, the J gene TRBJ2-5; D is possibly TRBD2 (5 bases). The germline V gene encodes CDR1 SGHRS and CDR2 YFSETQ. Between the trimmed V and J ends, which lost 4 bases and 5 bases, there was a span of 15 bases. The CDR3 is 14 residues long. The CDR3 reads CASSPVTGLETQYF. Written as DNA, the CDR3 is TGCGCCAGCAGCCCAGTAACGGGGTTGGAGACCCAGTACTTC.

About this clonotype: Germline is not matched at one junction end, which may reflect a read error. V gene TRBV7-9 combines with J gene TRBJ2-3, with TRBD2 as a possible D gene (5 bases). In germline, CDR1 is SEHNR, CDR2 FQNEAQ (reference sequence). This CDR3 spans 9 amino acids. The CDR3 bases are TGTGCCAGCAGCTTAATTGAGGGTTTT. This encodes CASSLIEGF.

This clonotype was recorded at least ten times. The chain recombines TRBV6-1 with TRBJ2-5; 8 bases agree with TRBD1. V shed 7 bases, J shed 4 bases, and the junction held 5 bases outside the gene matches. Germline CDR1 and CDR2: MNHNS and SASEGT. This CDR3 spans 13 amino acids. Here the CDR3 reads CASTGGLRETQYF. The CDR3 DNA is TGTGCCAGCACAGGGGGCCTCCGAGAGACCCAGTACTTC.